The TCR beta chain under discussion was sequenced for a study of cytomegalovirus exposure and HLA in healthy donors. Points from the study as a whole: The majority of CMV-associated TCR beta chains were reported as apparently HLA-restricted in a later analysis.

Researchers ran the PCR with 60 Vbeta and 13 Jbeta primers. Some clones are missing from TCRdb's copy, which holds only in-frame ones; the method was immunoSEQ multiplex PCR. The sample lists around 100,000 clones; about 72% were seen once. As concerns this clone: What it recognizes is unknown.

Germline CDR1 WNHNN, CDR2 SYGVQD (reference sequence). The germline V and J ends were trimmed by 8 bases and 5 bases, with 15 bases remaining between them. The length of the CDR3 is 13 residues. J is TRBJ1-2 and V is TRBV10-1; D is unclear. Material for sequencing was PBMCs. This TCR derives from a young man in good health and CMV-seronegative. As DNA, the CDR3 is TGCGCCAGCTCCGAGGGCCCCGCTTATGGCTACACCTTC. Its protein is CASSEGPAYGYTF.